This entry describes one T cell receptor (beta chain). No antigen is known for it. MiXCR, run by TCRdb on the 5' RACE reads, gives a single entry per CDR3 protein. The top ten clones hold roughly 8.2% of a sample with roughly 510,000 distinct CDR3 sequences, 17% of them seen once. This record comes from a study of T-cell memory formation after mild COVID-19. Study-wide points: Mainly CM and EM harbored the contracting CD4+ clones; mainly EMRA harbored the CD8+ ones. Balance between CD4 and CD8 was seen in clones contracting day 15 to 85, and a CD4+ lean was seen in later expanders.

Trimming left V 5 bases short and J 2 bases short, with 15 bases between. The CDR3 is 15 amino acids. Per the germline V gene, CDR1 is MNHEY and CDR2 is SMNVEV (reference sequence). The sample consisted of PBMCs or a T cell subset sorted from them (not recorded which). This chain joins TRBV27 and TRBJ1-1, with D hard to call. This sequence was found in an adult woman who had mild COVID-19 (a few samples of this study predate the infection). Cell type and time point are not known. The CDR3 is CASSLLGGINTEAFF. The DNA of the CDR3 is TGTGCCAGCAGTCTACTGGGCGGGATTAACACTGAAGCTTTCTTT.